One and the same sample provided the 9 T cell receptor beta chains below, sequenced in a study of CD8 T cells in Susac syndrome. cDNA came from roughly 0.5 to 1 ug RNA primed by random hexamers. TCRdb re-called the immunoSEQ multiplex PCR reads through MiXCR, storing one row per CDR3 protein. Here the sample spans approximately 200,000 distinct CDR3 sequences, more than 85% being singletons. The sample was CD8+ T cells from PBMCs. Receptors originate from a human donor with multiple sclerosis.

V and J are TRBV13 and TRBJ1-6; D is unclear. Germline CDR1 PRHDT, CDR2 FYEKMQ (reference sequence). V was trimmed by 3 bases and J by 5 bases, leaving 14 bases between them. The CDR3 is 16 residues long. The chain's CDR3 is CASSFRDPPNNSPLHF. The CDR3 DNA reads as TGTGCCAGCAGCTTCCGGGATCCACCCAATAATTCACCCCTCCACTTT.

The chain combines TRBV3-1 with TRBJ2-7; TRBD1 or TRBD2 may be the D gene (5 bases each). V was clipped by 1 base and J by 2 bases, with 12 bases between them. Looked up from germline, CDR1 is LGHDT and CDR2 is YNNKEL (reference sequence). The CDR3 has 15 residues. The CDR3, as DNA: TGTGCCAGCAGCCAAGTTGGTGAGGGGACCTACGAGCAGTACTTC. This encodes CASSQVGEGTYEQYF.

The rearrangement joins TRBV4-1 to TRBJ1-2; maybe TRBD1 (6 bases). Germline V gene lookup returns CDR1 MGHRA and CDR2 YSYEKL. The CDR3 is 15 amino acids. Between the trimmed V and J ends, which lost 0 bases and 8 bases, there was a span of 16 bases. Here the CDR3 reads CASSQEGGRLKGYTF. The DNA for the CDR3 is TGCGCCAGCAGCCAAGAAGGGGGGCGCCTTAAGGGCTACACCTTC.

This chain's CDR3 is CASSLRLGKDNEQFF. In DNA form, the CDR3 reads TGTGCCAGCAGCTTAAGGCTAGGCAAGGACAATGAGCAGTTCTTC. The chain recombines TRBV11-2 with TRBJ2-1; unclear D gene. With 2 bases removed from V and 5 bases from J, the gap between germline ends came to 13 bases. This CDR3 spans 15 amino acids. From germline, CDR1 is SGHAT and CDR2 FQNNGV.

Written as DNA, the CDR3 is TGCGCCAGCAGCTCACAGGGACTCGACGTGAGGGCCAACGTCCTGACTTTC. It translates to CASSSQGLDVRANVLTF. The chain has TRBV5-1 and TRBJ2-6; D could derive from TRBD1 or TRBD2 (6 bases each). CDR1 is SGHRS and CDR2 is YFSETQ in the germline V gene. The length of the CDR3 is 17 residues. V was trimmed by 3 bases and J by 5 bases, leaving 18 bases between them.

CDR3 amino acids: CAASLRTGAHNEQFF. The CDR3, as DNA: TGTGCCGCCTCCCTCCGCACGGGGGCCCACAATGAGCAGTTCTTC. V is TRBV15 and J is TRBJ2-1; possibly TRBD1 or TRBD2 for D (6 bases each). Per the germline V gene, CDR1 is LNHNV and CDR2 is YYDKDF (reference sequence). V lost 11 bases to trimming and J lost 5 bases, with 22 bases between them. The CDR3 totals 15 residues. The whole variable domain, filled in from reference TRBV15 and TRBJ2-1, reads DAMVIQNPRYQVTQFGKPVTLSCSQTLNHNVMYWYQQKSSQAPKLLFHYYDKDFNNEADTPDNFQSRRPNTSFCFLDIRSPGLGDTAMYLCAASLRTGAHNEQFFGPGTRLTVL.

The rearrangement joins TRBV7-8 to TRBJ2-2; D is perhaps TRBD2 (6 bases). CDR3 size: 16 residues. The germline V and J ends were trimmed by 5 bases and 1 base, with 14 bases remaining between them. Germline V gene sequence: CDR1 SGHVS, CDR2 FQNEAQ. CDR3 sequence: CASSLSGGQNTGELFF. CDR3 sequence (DNA): TGTGCCAGCAGCCTCTCCGGGGGTCAGAACACCGGGGAGCTGTTTTTT. Variable domain in full (rest from reference TRBV7-8 and TRBJ2-2): GAGVSQSPRYKVAKRGQDVALRCDPISGHVSLFWYQQALGQGPEFLTYFQNEAQLDKSGLPSDRFFAERPEGSVSTLKIQRTQQEDSAVYLCASSLSGGQNTGELFFGEGSRLTVL.

The gene calls are TRBV9 and TRBJ1-1, with D unclear. CDR3 length: 14 residues. V lost 3 bases and J lost 1, with 10 bases in between. The germline V gene encodes CDR1 SGDLS and CDR2 YYNGEE. The CDR3 reads CASSGRGKNTEAFF. For the CDR3, the DNA is TGTGCCAGCAGCGGAAGAGGGAAGAACACTGAAGCTTTCTTT.

The chain is built from TRBV6-5 and TRBJ2-1; TRBD2 matches 7 bases. The CDR3 runs 14 residues. Trimming took 5 bases from V and 4 from J; bases not matched to a gene: 5. In germline, CDR1 is MNHEY, CDR2 SVGAGI. The DNA for the CDR3 is TGTGCCAGCAGTGAGCGGGACTCGTACAATGAGCAGTTCTTC. This gives the protein CASSERDSYNEQFF.